A single sample is the source of the 25 T cell receptor beta chains below, sequenced in a study of OX40 agonist ivuxolimab in advanced cancers. Profiling relied on immunoSEQ multiplex PCR, and the TCRdb table lists in-frame clones only, not all of them. The sample has tens of thousands of clones, about 89% seen once; the top ten hold approximately 4.8%. Specimen: CD4+ or CD8+ T cells sorted from blood, collected in a trial of the OX40 agonist ivuxolimab. The receptor source for this set is an adult with an advanced solid tumor such as melanoma, head and neck, liver or kidney cancer.

V and J are TRBV7-9 and TRBJ1-1; D unclear. The germline CDR1 and CDR2 sequences are SEHNR and FQNEAQ (reference sequence). V was clipped by 5 bases and J by 4 bases, with 11 bases between them. The CDR3 extends over 13 amino acids. CDR3 sequence: CASSVNGGTEAFF. The CDR3 coding sequence is TGTGCCAGCAGCGTAAATGGCGGCACTGAAGCTTTCTTT.

The chain couples TRBV5-1 to TRBJ2-5; no definite D call. Germline values: CDR1 SGHRS, CDR2 YFSETQ. Deletions cut 0 bases from V and 1 base from J, with 7 bases between. The CDR3 extends over 14 amino acids. CDR3: CASSLGTVQETQYF. CDR3 nucleotides: TGCGCCAGCAGCTTGGGTACAGTCCAAGAGACCCAGTACTTC.

V gene TRBV15 combines with J gene TRBJ2-5, with TRBD2 as a possible D gene (7 bases). V was clipped by 0 bases and J by 2 bases, with 13 bases between them. CDR1 and CDR2 from the germline V gene are LNHNV and YYDKDF (reference sequence). This CDR3 is 16 amino acids long. Written as DNA, the CDR3 is TGTGCCACCAGCAGAGATCTGGGAGGGGGGCAAGAGACCCAGTACTTC. Translation gives CATSRDLGGGQETQYF.

Comments on this clone: The same CDR3 also results from other DNA sequences found in this sample. CDR3 protein: CASSVGHHQETQYF. As DNA, the CDR3 is TGTGCCAGCAGCGTAGGGCACCACCAAGAGACCCAGTACTTC. The chain couples TRBV9 to TRBJ2-5; D gene uncertain. V lost 0 bases to trimming and J lost 0 bases, with 6 bases between them. The CDR3 spans 14 residues. Germline V gene data show CDR1 as SGDLS and CDR2 as YYNGEE.

CDR3 residues: CASSAAGHYGYTF. The CDR3 DNA reads TGCGCCAGCAGTGCGGCAGGGCATTATGGCTACACCTTC. The chain carries TRBV10-1 and TRBJ1-2; possibly TRBD1 for D (5 bases). Germline values: CDR1 WNHNN, CDR2 SYGVQD (reference sequence). The CDR3 is 13 amino acids. Trimming left V 4 bases short and J 5 bases short, with 11 bases between.

This clone was seen just once. The chain recombines TRBV12-5 with TRBJ1-1, with D perhaps matching TRBD1 (6 bases). The CDR3 is 15 residues long. V was cut by 6 bases and J by 0 bases, with 14 bases left in between. Germline assignment: CDR1 LGHNT and CDR2 FRNRAP. CDR3 in DNA: TGTGCTAGTGGCCTAACCGGGACACTGAACACTGAAGCTTTCTTT. Its translation is CASGLTGTLNTEAFF.

The chain carries TRBV7-3 and TRBJ2-7, with a possible D match to TRBD1 (6 bases). Germline values: CDR1 SGHTA, CDR2 FQGTGA. This CDR3 has 13 amino acids. Trimming removed 0 bases from V and 5 bases from J, with 8 bases in between. CDR3 sequence: CASSLTRTDEQYF. DNA of the CDR3: TGTGCCAGCAGCTTAACGAGGACAGACGAGCAGTACTTC. The full variable domain, in which reference TRBV7-3 and TRBJ2-7 provide the parts outside the CDR3, is GAGVSQTPSNKVTEKGKYVELRCDPISGHTALYWYRQSLGQGPEFLIYFQGTGAADDSGLPNDRFFAVRPEGSVSTLKIQRTERGDSAVYLCASSLTRTDEQYFGPGTRLTVT.

V usage is TRBV2 and J usage is TRBJ1-2; D not certain. The CDR3 is 12 residues long. The ends were cut back, 3 bases at V and 4 bases at J, with 6 bases in the middle. Germline assignment: CDR1 SNHLY and CDR2 FYNNEI. CDR3: CASSDRGYGYTF. CDR3 DNA: TGTGCCAGCAGTGATCGGGGCTATGGCTACACCTTC.

J is TRBJ2-7 and V is TRBV27; possibly TRBD1 for D (6 bases). Germline CDR1 reads MNHEY; CDR2 reads SMNVEV (reference sequence). V was clipped by 3 bases and J by 4 bases, with 13 bases between them. The CDR3 is 14 amino acids. This chain's CDR3 is CASSFSRDTYEQYF. The CDR3 DNA follows: TGTGCCAGCAGTTTTTCCCGGGACACGTACGAGCAGTACTTC.

This chain connects TRBV2 to TRBJ2-3; 7 bases map to TRBD2. Germline CDR1 reads SNHLY; CDR2 reads FYNNEI. The CDR3 contains 15 residues. V dropped 4 bases and J dropped 5; count of bases not matched to a gene: 9. DNA for the CDR3: TGTGCCAGCAGTGTTTCCCCGATAGCGGGAGATACGCAGTATTTT. This encodes CASSVSPIAGDTQYF. Full variable domain (rest looked up from reference TRBV2 and TRBJ2-3): EPEVTQTPSHQVTQMGQEVILRCVPISNHLYFYWYRQILGQKVEFLVSFYNNEISEKSEIFDDQFSVERPDGSNFTLKIRSTKLEDSAMYFCASSVSPIAGDTQYFGPGTRLTVL.

This chain joins TRBV7-6 and TRBJ1-5; no firm D call. V was pared by 5 bases and J by 1 base, with 15 bases between. The CDR3 has 16 amino acids. Looked up from germline, CDR1 is SGHVS and CDR2 is FNYEAQ. CDR3 sequence reads: CASSPNAGPSNQPQHF. The CDR3 nucleotides are TGTGCCAGCAGCCCGAATGCGGGCCCCAGCAATCAGCCCCAGCATTTT.

This clone has only a few counts. The rearrangement links TRBV18 to TRBJ2-3, with 7 nucleotides matching TRBD1. CDR3 length equals 16 residues. Germline CDR1 is KGHSH and CDR2 is LQKENI. V trimming: 2 bases; J trimming: 0 bases; junction bases outside the gene matches: 5. The CDR3: CASSPRGHSSTDTQYF. DNA of the CDR3: TGTGCCAGCTCACCAAGGGGGCATTCTAGCACAGATACGCAGTATTTT.

V gene TRBV11-1 combines with J gene TRBJ2-3; D is tentatively TRBD1 or TRBD2 (5 bases each). Trimming took off 4 bases at V and 2 bases at J, with 10 bases between the two ends. The germline CDR1 and CDR2 sequences are SGHAT and FQDESV (reference sequence). This CDR3 has 14 residues. CDR3 nucleotide sequence: TGTGCCAGCAGCTATGACGGGACCACAGATACGCAGTATTTT. Its protein is CASSYDGTTDTQYF.

Only one count was recorded for this clone. The rearrangement links TRBV25-1 to TRBJ1-1; perhaps TRBD1 as D (5 bases). Germline lookup yields CDR1 MGHDK and CDR2 SYGVNS. The CDR3 has 11 residues. V shed 5 bases and J shed 11 bases, with 12 bases lying between them. The CDR3 here is CASSHRGAAFF. The CDR3 coding sequence is TGTGCCAGCAGTCACCGAGGGGCGGCTTTCTTT. The complete variable domain, with remaining parts taken from reference TRBV25-1 and TRBJ1-1, reads EADIYQTPRYLVIGTGKKITLECSQTMGHDKMYWYQQDPGMELHLIHYSYGVNSTEKGDLSSESTVSRIRTEHFPLTLESARPSHTSQYLCASSHRGAAFFGQGTRLTVV.

J is TRBJ2-4 and V is TRBV5-1; D uncertain. CDR1 is SGHRS and CDR2 is YFSETQ in the germline V gene. The CDR3 has 15 residues. Trimming took 0 bases from V and 6 from J, leaving 13 bases between them. The CDR3 nucleotides are TGCGCCAGCAGCTTGGCGGTAGGGATTATAAACATTCAGTACTTC. Encoded protein: CASSLAVGIINIQYF.

This sequence joins TRBV7-9 and TRBJ1-5; D ambiguous. The CDR3 loop spans 13 amino acids. The germline gives CDR1 SEHNR, CDR2 FQNEAQ (reference sequence). V lost 2 bases to trimming and J lost 5 bases, with 7 bases between them. CDR3 nucleotides: TGTGCCAGCAGCTTAACAGAGTATCAGCCCCAGCATTTT. Translated, it gives CASSLTEYQPQHF. Drawing the rest from reference TRBV7-9 and TRBJ1-5, the complete variable domain is DTGVSQNPRHKITKRGQNVTFRCDPISEHNRLYWYRQTLGQGPEFLTYFQNEAQLEKSRLLSDRFSAERPKGSFSTLEIQRTEQGDSAMYLCASSLTEYQPQHFGDGTRLSIL.

The CDR3 spells CASSRQVNQPQHF. The CDR3 DNA sequence: TGTGCCAGCAGTCGACAGGTAAATCAGCCCCAGCATTTT. This chain connects TRBV6-5 to TRBJ1-5, with D perhaps TRBD1 (6 bases). Looked up from germline, CDR1 is MNHEY and CDR2 is SVGAGI. The CDR3 loop spans 13 amino acids. Trimming cost V 5 bases and J 4 bases, with 9 bases left between them.

This clone was picked up one time. This chain connects TRBV19 to TRBJ1-2; D not resolved. V dropped 4 bases and J dropped 3 bases, with 6 bases sitting between them. This CDR3 has 12 amino acids. CDR1 is LNHDA, CDR2 SQIVND, per germline (reference sequence). CDR3 nucleotide sequence: TGTGCCAGTAGTACTACAGACTATGGCTACACCTTC. Its translation is CASSTTDYGYTF.

The chain employs TRBV6-6 and TRBJ2-5, with TRBD2 matching 10 bases. The V segment lost 0 bases and the J segment 2 bases; nucleotides outside the gene matches: 0. The CDR3 has 15 amino acids. Germline V gives CDR1 MNHNY, CDR2 SVGAGI (reference sequence). The chain's CDR3 is CASSYSGLAQETQYF. The CDR3 nucleotides read TGTGCCAGCAGTTACTCGGGACTAGCGCAAGAGACCCAGTACTTC.

The chain joins TRBV12-2 to TRBJ2-3. TRBV12-2 is marked as a pseudogene. The CDR3 length is 20 residues. The CDR3: CASRLEEPPGTAPRTDTQYF. CDR3 DNA: TGTGCAAGTCGCTTAGAGGAACCCCCCGGGACCGCGCCGCGCACAGATACGCAGTATTTT.

This CDR3 reads CASSSLKGKENREQYV. Here the CDR3 DNA reads TGTGCCAGCAGCTCCTTGAAGGGCAAAGAAAACCGCGAGCAGTACGTC. The V gene is TRBV7-8, the J gene TRBJ2-7, with D hard to call. This CDR3 is 16 amino acids long. Germline V gene sequence: CDR1 SGHVS, CDR2 FQNEAQ. Between the trimmed V and J ends, which lost 4 bases and 6 bases, there was a span of 22 bases.

The chain is built from TRBV9 and TRBJ2-4, with D hard to call. Trimming took off 0 bases at V and 1 base at J, with 8 bases between the two ends. The CDR3 covers 15 residues. CDR1 SGDLS and CDR2 YYNGEE come from the germline V gene. Here the CDR3 DNA reads TGTGCCAGCAGCGTAGGGGTGGGGGCCAAAAACATTCAGTACTTC. Protein: CASSVGVGAKNIQYF.

The rearrangement uses TRBV6-6 and TRBJ2-1; D is ambiguous. V was cut by 3 bases and J by 7 bases, with 7 bases left in between. CDR1 MNHNY and CDR2 SVGAGI come from the germline V gene (reference sequence). The CDR3 sequence is 12 residues long. The CDR3 DNA reads TGTGCCAGCAGTTATCTCCAAAATGAGCAGTTCTTC. Protein sequence: CASSYLQNEQFF.

The V gene is TRBV7-9, the J gene TRBJ1-1; D call uncertain. V gave up 10 bases and J gave up 0 bases, with 15 bases separating them. Germline V gene sequence: CDR1 SEHNR, CDR2 FQNEAQ (reference sequence). CDR3 length equals 14 residues. DNA of the CDR3: TGTGCCACCTTGCTAGACACTATGAACACTGAAGCTTTCTTT. Its translation: CATLLDTMNTEAFF. The whole variable domain, filled in from reference TRBV7-9 and TRBJ1-1, reads DTGVSQNPRHKITKRGQNVTFRCDPISEHNRLYWYRQTLGQGPEFLTYFQNEAQLEKSRLLSDRFSAERPKGSFSTLEIQRTEQGDSAMYLCATLLDTMNTEAFFGQGTRLTVV.

The chain carries TRBV19 and TRBJ2-1, with 13 bases fitting TRBD2. Germline CDR1 and CDR2: LNHDA and SQIVND (reference sequence). The CDR3 has 16 amino acids. V lost 1 base, J lost 9 bases, and 6 bases stayed unmatched. CDR3 amino acids: CASSIARTSGSGEQFF. CDR3 coding DNA: TGTGCCAGTAGTATAGCCCGGACTAGCGGGAGCGGTGAGCAGTTCTTC. Filled out from reference TRBV19 and TRBJ2-1, the complete variable domain reads DGGITQSPKYLFRKEGQNVTLSCEQNLNHDAMYWYRQDPGQGLRLIYYSQIVNDFQKGDIAEGYSVSREKKESFPLTVTSAQKNPTAFYLCASSIARTSGSGEQFFGPGTRLTVL.